The clone carrying this T cell receptor (beta chain) was counted once. Libraries were prepared by immunoSEQ multiplex PCR; TCRdb keeps only in-frame clonotypes and omits some of them. The sample contains 60,000 to 65,000 clones, more than 80% of which appear only once. The data belong to a study of blood T cell repertoires in COVID-19. On the study more broadly: Spain, Italy and the United States supplied samples that represented acute and convalescent COVID-19.

CDR1 DFQATT and CDR2 SNEGSKA come from the germline V gene (reference sequence). This CDR3 spans 14 amino acids. Trimming shortened V by 3 bases and J by 4 bases, and 15 bases separated the two germline ends. This TCR derives from a human donor with active COVID-19. The donor label of this sample is uncertain. The chain employs TRBV20-1 and TRBJ1-2; D is undetermined. The sequenced sample was peripheral blood. CDR3 amino acids: CSASQASLLYGYTF. In DNA, the CDR3 is TGCAGTGCTAGTCAGGCCTCCTTACTCTATGGCTACACCTTC.